Described below is a single T cell receptor (beta chain) sequence and its context. Participants, about 18 to 89 years old, spanned approximately 25 US areas. Resolution of symptoms, clearance, or two negative PCRs was present in recovered Cohort 3 donors. The data were taken from a study of blood T cell repertoires in COVID-19. This table comes from immunoSEQ multiplex PCR, and its TCRdb copy is limited to in-frame clones, with some not included. Of approximately 310,000 clones in the sample, 70% to 90% are singletons; the top ten hold over 2%. The V gene's germline CDR1 is SNHLY and CDR2 FYNNEI. Trimming at V came to 2 bases and at J to 7 bases, leaving 10 bases not matched to a gene. The CDR3 contains 16 residues.

This TCR derives from a man aged 30 to 45 who had recovered from COVID-19. The rearrangement uses TRBV2 and TRBJ2-2; 7 nucleotides agree with TRBD1. Sequenced input: PBMCs or T cells enriched from blood (not recorded which). The CDR3 DNA is TGTGCCAGCAGTGAATCAGGGGGTAGGGGGAACGGGGAGCTGTTTTTT. Protein sequence: CASSESGGRGNGELFF.